This T cell receptor (beta chain) is drawn from a study of OX40 agonist ivuxolimab in advanced cancers. Study-level information: All patients had ivuxolimab intravenously every 2 weeks at 0.01 to 10 mg/kg. Patients with prior anti-PD-1, anti-PD-L1 or anti-CTLA-4 therapy were eligible; about 41% had some. One hepatocellular carcinoma and a couple of cutaneous melanoma patients partially responded.

The length of the CDR3 is 12 residues. Germline CDR1 reads LNHDA; CDR2 reads SQIVND (reference sequence). V was shortened by 4 bases and J by 5 bases, with 9 bases between the two germline ends. Using immunoSEQ multiplex PCR, the repertoire was profiled, and TCRdb retains in-frame clones only, with some absent. This table has around 140,000 clones, about nine tenths appearing once. This TCR was sampled from an adult with an advanced solid tumor such as melanoma, head and neck, liver or kidney cancer. The V gene is TRBV19, the J gene TRBJ2-7; no definite D call. The specimen was CD4+ or CD8+ T cells sorted from blood, collected in a trial of the OX40 agonist ivuxolimab. The CDR3 bases are TGTGCCAGTAGTAGGGCAAGCCACGAGCAGTACTTC. Amino acids: CASSRASHEQYF.